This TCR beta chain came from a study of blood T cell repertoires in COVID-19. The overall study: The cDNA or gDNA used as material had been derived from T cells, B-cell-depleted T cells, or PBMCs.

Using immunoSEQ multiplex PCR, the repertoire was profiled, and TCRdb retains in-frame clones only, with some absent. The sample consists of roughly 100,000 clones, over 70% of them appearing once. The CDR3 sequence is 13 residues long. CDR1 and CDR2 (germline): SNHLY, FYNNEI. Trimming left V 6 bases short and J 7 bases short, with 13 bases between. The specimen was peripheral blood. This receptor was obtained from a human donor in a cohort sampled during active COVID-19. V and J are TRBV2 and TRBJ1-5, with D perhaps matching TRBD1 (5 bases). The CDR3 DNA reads TGTGCCAGCAGCCCCAGGGTGGAGCAGCCCCAGCATTTT. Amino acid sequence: CASSPRVEQPQHF.